This T cell receptor beta chain came from a study of Graves' ophthalmopathy and Graves' hyperthyroidism (dated by TCRdb to about 2018). Concerning the study at large: Peripheral blood was collected at initial diagnosis, before any treatment. Following sampling, methimazole starting at 30 mg daily was administered to hyperthyroidism patients, and high-dose intravenous methylprednisolone was administered to ophthalmopathy patients. An independent validation cohort comprised some 19 hyperthyroidism patients and 15 to 17 patients who later progressed from hyperthyroidism to ophthalmopathy. To explore V-J signatures that separate ophthalmopathy from hyperthyroidism, a discovery set of 95 to 100 patients was enrolled, consisting of 43 with ophthalmopathy and about 60 with stable hyperthyroidism. The study used signatures of the TCR beta repertoire to tell Graves' ophthalmopathy apart from Graves' hyperthyroidism and to predict which patients would progress to ophthalmopathy. In total, 135 blood samples were TCR-sequenced: approximately 42 ophthalmopathy, some 75 hyperthyroidism and 17 hyperthyroidism-to-ophthalmopathy patients. In over 5 hyperthyroidism patients, the T-cell repertoire of thyroid tissue was compared with the T-cell repertoire of blood.

Many counts were recorded for this clonotype. It lacks a known antigen. Per-base qualities were not stored, and no clone one base away is much larger. For repertoire sequencing, the TCR beta CDR3 regions were amplified from RNA transcripts. The first round of RT-PCR was done with HTBI primers and the Qiagen OneStep RT-PCR kit, and was followed by a second round of multiplex PCR, then size selection and purification. Sequencing of the libraries was carried out on an Illumina HiSeq2000 in paired-end mode with 100 bp reads. Processing in the source paper ran as follows. SOAPnuke was used to process the reads, removing any read that contained adapters or uncalled bases, had a mean Phred below 15, or lacked an exact match to the constant primer or identifier. High-quality paired reads were merged with COPE v1.2.5. Each unique nucleotide sequence was treated as a clonotype, and MiTCR v1.1 was used to align the clonotypes to the IMGT TRB V, D and J references. Only V-J combinations with frequency above 0.0001 were analysed, covering approximately 99% of repertoires. A TCR clonal expansion and chaos score per V-J combination was defined as the ratio of F50 clonal expansion to chaos observed in the TCRdist matrix. Welch's t-statistics and random forest were used to narrow the features down to approximately 13 V-J combinations, which were then fed into a naive Bayes classifier. Thyroid-blood repertoire similarity was quantified with the Morisita-Horn index. The public reads were reprocessed in TCRdb via fastp at Q25 and MiXCR, keeping in-frame beta chains. Each entry merges the rows of one CDR3 protein and shows their most common DNA and genes. What appears here as the V and J calls and clone size reflects TCRdb's work, not the paper's. This sample is represented by 300,000 to 350,000 distinct CDR3 sequences; 15% to 20% of them were singletons. Clones ranked in the top ten supply more than 9% of the sample.

Ophthalmopathy patients had moderately to severely active disease, Clinical Activity Score of at least 3, NOSPECS grade of at least 4, and disease duration under 3 months. Patients with other autoimmune diseases, uncontrolled infections, pregnancy or lactation were excluded from the study. Clinical symptoms, serum thyroxine, TRAb, thyroid ultrasound and orbital computed tomography formed the basis of the diagnosis. Ficoll-Paque density gradient centrifugation was used to isolate PBMCs from 8.5 to 10 ml of fresh peripheral blood. Total RNA was extracted with Trizol reagent and quality-checked on an Agilent 2100 Bioanalyzer. Study-wide findings and limitations: Most expanded thyroid clonotypes with a frequency above 0.001 also appeared in blood, which suggests that blood repertoires may reflect the immune response in the thyroid. Sample size was not statistically predetermined, and group allocation was not concealed from the investigators. In validation, the model predicted ophthalmopathy progression with about 71% sensitivity and approximately 72% specificity; roughly 11 predicted patients were CT-confirmed with GO in a median of about 6.1 months. In cross-validation, the 13-signature model distinguished ophthalmopathy from stable hyperthyroidism with 85% to 90% sensitivity and about 81% specificity, and in the test set the corresponding values were approximately 80% and 68%.

The trim is 6 bases for V and 7 bases for J, with a gap of 13 bases between the germline ends. The germline V gene encodes CDR1 SNHLY and CDR2 FYNNEI. The cysteine opens and the phenylalanine closes a CDR3 of 13 amino acids. Only the CDR3 DNA is retained, 39 bases long and in frame from the first base. Material: peripheral blood. The clonotype comes from an adult man with Graves' ophthalmopathy. This sequence uses TRBV2 and TRBJ1-3; D gene: possibly TRBD1, on 5 matching bases. The DNA is as follows: TGTGCCAGCAGCTTGGACAATTCGAACACCATATATTTT. It codes for CASSLDNSNTIYF.